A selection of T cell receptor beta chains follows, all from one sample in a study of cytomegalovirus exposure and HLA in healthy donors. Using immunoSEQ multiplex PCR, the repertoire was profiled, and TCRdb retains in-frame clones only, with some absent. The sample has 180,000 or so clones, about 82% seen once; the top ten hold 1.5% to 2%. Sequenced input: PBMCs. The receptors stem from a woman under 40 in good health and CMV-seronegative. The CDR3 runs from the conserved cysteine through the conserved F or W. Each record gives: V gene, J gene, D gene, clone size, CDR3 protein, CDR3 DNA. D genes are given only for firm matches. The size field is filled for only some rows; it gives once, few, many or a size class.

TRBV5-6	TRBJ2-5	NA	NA	CASSFPLGGETQYF	TGTGCCAGCAGCTTCCCACTAGGGGGAGAGACCCAGTACTTC
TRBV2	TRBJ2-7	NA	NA	CASISSFEQYF	TGTGCCAGCATAAGCTCTTTCGAGCAGTACTTC
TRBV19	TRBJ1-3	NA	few	CASTYGQFSGNTIYF	TGTGCCAGTACGTACGGACAGTTCTCTGGAAACACCATATATTTT
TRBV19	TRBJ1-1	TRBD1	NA	CASKGQGDTEAFF	TGTGCCAGTAAGGGGCAGGGGGACACTGAAGCTTTCTTT
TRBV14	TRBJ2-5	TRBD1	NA	CASSLFRQGVETQYF	TGTGCCAGCAGCCTCTTTCGACAGGGGGTAGAGACCCAGTACTTC
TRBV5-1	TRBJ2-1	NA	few	CASSLAGQNEQFF	TGCGCCAGCAGCCTCGCAGGGCAGAATGAGCAGTTCTTC
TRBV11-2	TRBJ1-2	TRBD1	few	CASSLGTVYGYTF	TGTGCCAGCAGCCTTGGGACAGTCTATGGCTACACCTTC
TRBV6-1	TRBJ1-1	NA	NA	CASTGTLSAFF	TGTGCCAGCACCGGGACACTATCAGCTTTCTTT
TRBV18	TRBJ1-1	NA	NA	CASSPRGSTEAFF	TGTGCCAGCTCACCAAGGGGGTCCACTGAAGCTTTCTTT
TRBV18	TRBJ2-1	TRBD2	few	CASSPTERGYEQFF	TGTGCCAGCTCACCAACGGAGCGGGGGTATGAGCAGTTCTTC
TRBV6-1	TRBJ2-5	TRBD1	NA	CASTQDRQETQYF	TGTGCCAGCACGCAGGACAGGCAAGAGACCCAGTACTTC
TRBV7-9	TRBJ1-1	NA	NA	CASSLGAVGNTEAFF	TGTGCCAGCAGCTTAGGGGCAGTGGGGAACACTGAAGCTTTCTTT
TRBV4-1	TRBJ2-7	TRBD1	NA	CASSRISTGQELEQYF	TGCGCCAGCAGCCGAATAAGTACGGGACAGGAACTCGAGCAGTACTTC
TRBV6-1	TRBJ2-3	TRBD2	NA	CASSEVSSSSGGADTQYF	TGTGCCAGCAGTGAAGTCTCTTCGTCTAGCGGGGGAGCAGATACGCAGTATTTT
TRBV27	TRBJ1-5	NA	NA	CASSQGGNNQPQHF	TGTGCCAGCAGCCAGGGAGGGAACAATCAGCCCCAGCATTTT
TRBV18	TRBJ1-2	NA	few	CASSPIRGAVYGYTF	TGTGCCAGCTCACCAATTCGGGGGGCAGTCTATGGCTACACCTTC
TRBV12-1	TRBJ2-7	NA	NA	CASSLISPGTEDEQYF	TGTGCCAGCAGCCTAATCAGTCCCGGGACTGAGGACGAGCAGTACTTC
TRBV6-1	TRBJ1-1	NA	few	CASSVELPNTEAFF	TGTGCCAGCAGTGTCGAACTTCCCAACACTGAAGCTTTCTTT
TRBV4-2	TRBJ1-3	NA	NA	CASSQLGGLGSGNTIYF	TGTGCCAGCAGCCAATTGGGAGGGTTAGGATCCGGAAACACCATATATTTT
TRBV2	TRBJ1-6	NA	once	CAISATSSYNSPLHF	TGTGCCATCTCCGCGACTAGCTCCTATAATTCACCCCTCCACTTT
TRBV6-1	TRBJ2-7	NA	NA	CASSDSSAGKPYEQYF	TGTGCCAGCAGTGATTCCTCGGCAGGGAAACCCTACGAGCAGTACTTC
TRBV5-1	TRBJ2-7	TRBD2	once	CASSPTSVSYEQYF	TGCGCCAGCAGCCCTACTAGCGTGTCCTACGAGCAGTACTTC
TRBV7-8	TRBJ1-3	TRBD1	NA	CASSRTGTGNTIYF	TGTGCCAGCAGCAGGACAGGGACCGGAAACACCATATATTTT
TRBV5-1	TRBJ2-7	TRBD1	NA	CASSLDRGYEQYF	TGCGCCAGCAGCTTGGACAGGGGGTACGAGCAGTACTTC